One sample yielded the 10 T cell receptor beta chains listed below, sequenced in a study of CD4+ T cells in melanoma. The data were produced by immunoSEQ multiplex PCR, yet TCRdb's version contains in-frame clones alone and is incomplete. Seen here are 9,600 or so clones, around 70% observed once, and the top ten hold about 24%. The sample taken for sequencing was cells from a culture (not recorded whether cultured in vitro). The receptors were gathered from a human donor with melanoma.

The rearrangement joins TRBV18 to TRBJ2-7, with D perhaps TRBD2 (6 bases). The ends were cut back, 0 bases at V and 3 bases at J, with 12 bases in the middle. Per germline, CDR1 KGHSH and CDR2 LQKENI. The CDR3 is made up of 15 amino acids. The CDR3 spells CASSPPGGDYYEQYF. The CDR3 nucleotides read TGTGCCAGCTCACCACCCGGGGGAGACTACTACGAGCAGTACTTC.

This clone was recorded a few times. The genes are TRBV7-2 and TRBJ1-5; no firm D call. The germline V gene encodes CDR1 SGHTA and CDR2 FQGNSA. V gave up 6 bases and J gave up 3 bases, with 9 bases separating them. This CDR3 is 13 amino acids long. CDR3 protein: CASRRGNNQPQHF. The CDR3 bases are TGTGCCAGCAGACGTGGTAACAATCAGCCCCAGCATTTT.

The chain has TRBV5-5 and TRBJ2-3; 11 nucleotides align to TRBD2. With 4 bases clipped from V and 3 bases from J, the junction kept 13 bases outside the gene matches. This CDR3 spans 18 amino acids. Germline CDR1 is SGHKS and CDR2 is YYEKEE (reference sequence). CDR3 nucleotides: TGTGCCAGCAGCCCGCGCCGAGTGAGACTAGCGGGAACAGATACGCAGTATTTT. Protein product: CASSPRRVRLAGTDTQYF.

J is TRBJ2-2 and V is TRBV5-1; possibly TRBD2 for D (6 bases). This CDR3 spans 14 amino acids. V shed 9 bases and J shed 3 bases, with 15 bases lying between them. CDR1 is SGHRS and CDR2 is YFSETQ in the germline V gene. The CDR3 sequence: CATKLAPHTGELFF. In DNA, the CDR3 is TGCGCCACTAAGCTAGCGCCGCACACCGGGGAGCTGTTTTTT.

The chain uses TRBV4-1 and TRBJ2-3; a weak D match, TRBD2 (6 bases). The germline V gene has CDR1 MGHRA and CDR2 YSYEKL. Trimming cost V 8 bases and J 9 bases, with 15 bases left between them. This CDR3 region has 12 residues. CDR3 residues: CASSQTRGTQYF. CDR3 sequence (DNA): TGCGCCAGCTCCCAGACCCGGGGGACGCAGTATTTT.

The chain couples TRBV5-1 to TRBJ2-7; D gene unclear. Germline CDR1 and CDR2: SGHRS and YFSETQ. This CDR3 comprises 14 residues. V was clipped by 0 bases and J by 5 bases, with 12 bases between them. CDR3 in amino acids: CASSLAQTGDEQYF. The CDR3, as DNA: TGCGCCAGCAGCTTGGCCCAAACCGGTGACGAGCAGTACTTC.

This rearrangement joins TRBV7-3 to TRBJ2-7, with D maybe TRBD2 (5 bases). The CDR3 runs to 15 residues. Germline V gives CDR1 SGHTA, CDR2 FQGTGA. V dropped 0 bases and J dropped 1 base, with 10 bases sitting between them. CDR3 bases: TGTGCCAGCAGCTTAACGGGAGCGGAGTCCTACGAGCAGTACTTC. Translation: CASSLTGAESYEQYF.

The CDR3 region is CASSQEWGTRHTGELFF. CDR3 in DNA: TGCGCCAGCAGCCAAGAGTGGGGAACTCGGCACACCGGGGAGCTGTTTTTT. The chain is built from TRBV4-1 and TRBJ2-2; D uncertain. CDR3 length equals 17 residues. Germline assignment: CDR1 MGHRA and CDR2 YSYEKL. Trimming shortened V by 0 bases and J by 3 bases, and 14 bases separated the two germline ends.

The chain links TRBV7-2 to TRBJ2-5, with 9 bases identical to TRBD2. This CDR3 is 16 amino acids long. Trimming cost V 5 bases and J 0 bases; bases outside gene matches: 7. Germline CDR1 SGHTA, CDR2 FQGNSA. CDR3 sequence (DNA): TGTGCCAGCAGCCTCTCAGCGGGGGGATACCAAGAGACCCAGTACTTC. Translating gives CASSLSAGGYQETQYF.

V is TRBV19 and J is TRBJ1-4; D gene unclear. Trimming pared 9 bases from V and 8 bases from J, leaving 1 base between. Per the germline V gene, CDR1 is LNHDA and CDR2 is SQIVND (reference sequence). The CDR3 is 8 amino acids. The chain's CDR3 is CAREKLFF. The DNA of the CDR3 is TGTGCCAGGGAAAAACTGTTTTTT.